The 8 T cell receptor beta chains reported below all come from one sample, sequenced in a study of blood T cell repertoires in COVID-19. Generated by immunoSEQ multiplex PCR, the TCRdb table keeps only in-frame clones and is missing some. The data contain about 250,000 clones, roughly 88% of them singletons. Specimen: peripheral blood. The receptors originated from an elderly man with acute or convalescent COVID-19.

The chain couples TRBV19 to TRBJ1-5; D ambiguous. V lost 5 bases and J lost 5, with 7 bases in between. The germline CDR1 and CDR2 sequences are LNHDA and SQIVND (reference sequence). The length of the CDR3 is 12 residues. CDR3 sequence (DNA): TGTGCCAGTAGTGTGAGGGATCAGCCCCAGCATTTT. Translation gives CASSVRDQPQHF.

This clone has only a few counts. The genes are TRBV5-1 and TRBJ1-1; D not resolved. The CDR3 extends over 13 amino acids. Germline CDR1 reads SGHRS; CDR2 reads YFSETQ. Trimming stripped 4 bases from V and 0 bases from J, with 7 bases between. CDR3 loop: CASSINLNTEAFF. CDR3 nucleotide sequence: TGCGCCAGCAGCATTAACTTGAACACTGAAGCTTTCTTT.

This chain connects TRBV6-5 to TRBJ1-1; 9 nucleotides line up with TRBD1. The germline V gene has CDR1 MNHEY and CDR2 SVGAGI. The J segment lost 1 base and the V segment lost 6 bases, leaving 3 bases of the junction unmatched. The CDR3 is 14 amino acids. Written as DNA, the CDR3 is TGTGCCAGCAGGGGACAGGGTTCGAACACTGAAGCTTTCTTT. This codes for CASRGQGSNTEAFF.

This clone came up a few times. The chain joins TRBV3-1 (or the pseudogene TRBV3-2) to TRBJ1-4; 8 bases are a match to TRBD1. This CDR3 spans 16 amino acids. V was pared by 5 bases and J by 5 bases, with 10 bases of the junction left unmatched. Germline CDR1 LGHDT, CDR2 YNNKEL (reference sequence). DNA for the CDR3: TGTGCCAGCAGCTTCAGACAGGGGTTGAAGAATGAAAAACTGTTTTTT. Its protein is CASSFRQGLKNEKLFF.

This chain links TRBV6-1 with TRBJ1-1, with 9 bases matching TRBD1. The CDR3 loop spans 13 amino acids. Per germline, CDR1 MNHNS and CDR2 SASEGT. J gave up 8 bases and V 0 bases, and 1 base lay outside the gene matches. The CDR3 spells CASSEAGQGEAFF. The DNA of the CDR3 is TGTGCCAGCAGTGAAGCGGGACAGGGCGAAGCTTTCTTT.

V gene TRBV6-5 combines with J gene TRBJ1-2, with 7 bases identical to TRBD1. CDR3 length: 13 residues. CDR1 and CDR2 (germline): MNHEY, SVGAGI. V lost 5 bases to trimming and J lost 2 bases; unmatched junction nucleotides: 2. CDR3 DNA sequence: TGTGCCAGCAGTCAGGGGGGAAACTATGGCTACACCTTC. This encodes CASSQGGNYGYTF.

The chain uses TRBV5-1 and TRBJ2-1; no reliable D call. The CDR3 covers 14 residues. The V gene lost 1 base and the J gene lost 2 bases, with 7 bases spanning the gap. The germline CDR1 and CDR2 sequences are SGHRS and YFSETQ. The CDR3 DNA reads TGCGCCAGCAGCTTGACAGTCCCCTACAATGAGCAGTTCTTC. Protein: CASSLTVPYNEQFF. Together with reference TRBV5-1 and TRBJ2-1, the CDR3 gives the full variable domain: KAGVTQTPRYLIKTRGQQVTLSCSPISGHRSVSWYQQTPGQGLQFLFEYFSETQRNKGNFPGRFSGRQFSNSRSEMNVSTLELGDSALYLCASSLTVPYNEQFFGPGTRLTVL.

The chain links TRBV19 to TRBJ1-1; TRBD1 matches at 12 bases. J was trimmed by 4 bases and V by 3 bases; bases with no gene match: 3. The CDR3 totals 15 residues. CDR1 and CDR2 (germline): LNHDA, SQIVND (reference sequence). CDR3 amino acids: CASSILGQGATEAFF. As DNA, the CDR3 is TGTGCCAGTAGTATTTTGGGACAGGGGGCCACTGAAGCTTTCTTT.